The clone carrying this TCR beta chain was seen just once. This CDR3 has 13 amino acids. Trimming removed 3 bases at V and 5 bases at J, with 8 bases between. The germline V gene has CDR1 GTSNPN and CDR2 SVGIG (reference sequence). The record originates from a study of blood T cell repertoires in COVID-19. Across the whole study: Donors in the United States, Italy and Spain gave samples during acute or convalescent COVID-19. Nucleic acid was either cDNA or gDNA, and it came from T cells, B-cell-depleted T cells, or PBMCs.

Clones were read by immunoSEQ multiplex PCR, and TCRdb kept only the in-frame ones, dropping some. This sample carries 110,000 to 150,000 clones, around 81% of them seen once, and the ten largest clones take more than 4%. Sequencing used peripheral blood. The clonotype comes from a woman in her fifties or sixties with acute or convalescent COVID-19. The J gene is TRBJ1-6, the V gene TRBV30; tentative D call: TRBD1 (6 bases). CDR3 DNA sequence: TGTGCCTGGAGCCGGGACAATAATTCACCCCTCCACTTT. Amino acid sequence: CAWSRDNNSPLHF.